One sample yielded the 10 T cell receptor beta chains listed below, sequenced in a study of regulatory T cells in long-lasting Graves disease (dated by TCRdb to about 2021). Libraries were constructed by multiplex PCR. TCRdb shows the sequencer as Illumina HiSeq 4000. TCR beta libraries were built with iRepertoire HTBI primers and Arm-PCR amplification of CDR3 regions. The raw public reads went through TCRdb reprocessing: fastp at Q25, MiXCR clone calling, in-frame beta chains kept. Duplicate CDR3 protein sequences are folded into a single record with the most common DNA and genes. In this sample the table shows about 440,000 distinct CDR3 sequences, 16% of which occur a single time. In total, the top ten clones hold about a quarter of the sample. The time point label on this specimen signifies: newly diagnosed GD, antithyroid drugs for less than 3 months. For both TCR sequencing and RNA sequencing, RNA was extracted from PBMCs using TRIzol.

The data also belong to a second study, concerning T cells in Graves' hyperthyroidism and ophthalmopathy.

This specimen was peripheral blood mononuclear cells (PBMCs), taken at new diagnosis, from a patient treated with antithyroid drugs. These receptors all come from a young woman with Graves disease. Donor details come from another sample of the same person, matched by shared clones.

This clonotype was found many times. As DNA, the CDR3 is TGTGCCTGGAGTGTACGCCAGGTCAATGAGCAGTTCTTC. Protein: CAWSVRQVNEQFF. This chain connects TRBV30 to TRBJ2-1; no firm D call. The CDR3 length is 13 residues. Germline-derived CDR1 and CDR2 are GTSNPN and SVGIG (reference sequence). Trimming removed 0 bases at V and 6 bases at J, with 9 bases between.

This chain connects TRBV2 to TRBJ2-4, with 7 bases identical to TRBD1. Germline CDR1 is SNHLY and CDR2 is FYNNEI. The CDR3 runs to 16 residues. Germline trimming cut 7 bases from V and 1 base from J; bases unmatched to any gene: 10. The CDR3 region has the DNA TGTGCCAGCACCAAAACAGGGGAAGTCGCCAAAAACATTCAGTACTTC. It encodes CASTKTGEVAKNIQYF.

In this sample, this clonotype turned up many times. The chain carries TRBV20-1 and TRBJ2-1; the D gene is possibly TRBD2 (6 bases). The length of the CDR3 is 12 residues. CDR1 and CDR2 (germline): DFQATT, SNEGSKA (reference sequence). The germline V and J ends were trimmed by 1 base and 9 bases, with 10 bases remaining between them. The CDR3, as DNA: TGCAGTGCTAGAGCGCGGGACGGTGAGCAGTTCTTC. Amino acids: CSARARDGEQFF.

This clonotype was found many times. V gene TRBV6-1 combines with J gene TRBJ2-2, with a possible D match to TRBD1 (6 bases). Germline V CDR1 and CDR2: MNHNS, SASEGT. V was shortened by 7 bases and J by 4 bases, with 16 bases between the two germline ends. The CDR3 extends over 15 amino acids. In DNA, the CDR3 is TGTGCCAGCACTTTGGGACACCCCTCCACCGGGGAGCTGTTTTTT. Residues: CASTLGHPSTGELFF.

This clonotype was found many times. The CDR3 here is CASSRGLAGRTDTQYF. CDR3 DNA sequence: TGTGCCAGCAGTCGGGGACTAGCGGGACGAACAGATACGCAGTATTTT. The chain links TRBV2 to TRBJ2-3; 13 bases are shared with TRBD2. Per the germline V gene, CDR1 is SNHLY and CDR2 is FYNNEI. After removal of 5 bases from V and 3 bases from J, the junction contained 5 bases not matched to a gene. CDR3 length: 16 residues.

The genes are TRBV4-1 and TRBJ1-2, with D unresolved. Germline V gene data show CDR1 as MGHRA and CDR2 as YSYEKL. The CDR3 consists of 15 residues. Trimming pared 1 base from V and 7 bases from J, leaving 16 bases between. The CDR3 is CASSQVRSGPIGYTF. Here the CDR3 DNA reads TGCGCCAGCAGCCAAGTCCGATCTGGACCGATTGGCTACACCTTC.

The V gene is TRBV5-4, the J gene TRBJ1-4; 7 bases line up with TRBD1. Per germline, CDR1 SGHNT and CDR2 YYREEE (reference sequence). Germline trimming cut 1 base from V and 6 bases from J; bases unmatched to any gene: 12. This CDR3 has 17 amino acids. CDR3 DNA: TGTGCCAGCAGCTTGTACCGCCAGGGGGGAGAAGATGAAAAACTGTTTTTT. Protein product: CASSLYRQGGEDEKLFF. Full variable domain (remainder filled in from reference TRBV5-4 and TRBJ1-4): ETGVTQSPTHLIKTRGQQVTLRCSSQSGHNTVSWYQQALGQGPQFIFQYYREEENGRGNFPPRFSGLQFPNYSSELNVNALELDDSALYLCASSLYRQGGEDEKLFFGSGTQLSVL.

This clonotype appeared many times. The chain combines TRBV28 with TRBJ2-5; D may be TRBD1 (6 bases). The CDR3 runs 14 residues. Trimming cost V 4 bases and J 2 bases, with 11 bases left between them. Germline CDR1 reads MDHEN; CDR2 reads SYDVKM. CDR3 sequence: CASSSGTIQETQYF. The CDR3 DNA is TGTGCCAGCAGTTCCGGGACAATACAAGAGACCCAGTACTTC.

At least ten counts were recorded for this clonotype. V usage is TRBV6-2 or TRBV6-3 and J usage is TRBJ2-1; maybe TRBD2 (5 bases). With 2 bases removed from V and 3 bases from J, the gap between germline ends came to 11 bases. Germline CDR1 MNHEY, CDR2 SVGEGT. This CDR3 contains 15 residues. The CDR3 coding sequence is TGTGCCAGCAGTTACCGCACCCGGGACTACAATGAGCAGTTCTTC. This codes for CASSYRTRDYNEQFF.

The chain links TRBV4-1 to TRBJ2-1, with 8 bases that match TRBD2. Germline V lookup: CDR1 MGHRA, CDR2 YSYEKL. This CDR3 has 15 residues. V shed 0 bases and J 8 bases; nucleotides not matched to a gene: 6. The CDR3 bases are TGCGCCAGCAGCCAAGAGTTAGCGGGAACGGATGAGCAGTTCTTC. Protein sequence: CASSQELAGTDEQFF.